This T cell receptor beta chain was observed in a study of immune evolution from preneoplasia to lung adenocarcinoma. The assay was immunoSEQ multiplex PCR, and TCRdb's table has in-frame clones only and misses some. The sample lists some 15,000 clones; roughly 77% were seen once. Unmatched junction bases numbered 14, after V lost 5 bases and J lost 10 bases. The CDR3 has 16 amino acids. CDR1 SGHAT and CDR2 FQNNGV come from the germline V gene. The sequencing input was FFPE minimally invasive lung adenocarcinoma tissue. The gene calls are TRBV11-2 and TRBJ2-1, with TRBD2 matching 10 bases. The receptor was derived from a person aged 60-80 years with lung adenocarcinoma. As DNA, the CDR3 is TGTGCCAGCAGCCCAGTGGGGCTAGCGGGAGATAGGGAGCAGTTCTTC. As protein: CASSPVGLAGDREQFF.